This T cell receptor beta chain originates from a study of cytomegalovirus exposure and HLA in healthy donors. Whole-study results and caveats: Immune exposure was documented only through CMV serostatus. According to a later analysis, donors in an Asian-associated ancestry cluster reportedly had fewer N-insertions than the 666-donor mean. Cytomegalovirus-associated TCR beta chains were listed, numbering 150 to 200.

Researchers ran the PCR with 60 Vbeta and 13 Jbeta primers. Sequencing was performed with immunoSEQ multiplex PCR; in TCRdb, only in-frame clones are kept and a portion is missing. The sample carries 40,000 to 45,000 clones, roughly 80% recorded once. Germline CDR1 is SGHRS and CDR2 is YFSETQ. V was clipped by 0 bases and J by 0 bases, with 9 bases between them. The CDR3 totals 15 residues. On this clone: As yet, its antigen is unknown.

Nominally healthy donors were sampled, though unrecorded immune exposures were likely. Source material: PBMCs. The clonotype comes from a man aged 25 to 40 in good health and CMV-seronegative. The chain links TRBV5-1 to TRBJ1-1; TRBD1 might be the D (5 bases). DNA for the CDR3: TGCGCCAGCAGCTTGGTGCAGGGTATGAACACTGAAGCTTTCTTT. It is translated as CASSLVQGMNTEAFF.